This TCR beta chain was profiled in a study of blood T cell repertoires in COVID-19. At the level of the study: There were acute and convalescent COVID-19 samples, and they came from the United States, Italy and Spain. The cDNA or gDNA used as material had been derived from T cells, B-cell-depleted T cells, or PBMCs.

TCRdb keeps only in-frame clones here, not all; method: immunoSEQ multiplex PCR. The profile covers around 250,000 clones, with approximately 89% appearing a single time and about 9.4% taken by the ten largest. Seattle-derived patients entered the study during active infection and were followed longitudinally. V was pared by 3 bases and J by 4 bases, with 4 bases between. Per the germline V gene, CDR1 is DFQATT and CDR2 is SNEGSKA (reference sequence). The CDR3 covers 11 residues. The chain uses TRBV20-1 and TRBJ2-1; no clear D. This TCR was recovered from a woman in her 70s with COVID-19, enrolled during active disease. The sequenced sample consisted of peripheral blood. CDR3: CSASQYNEQFF. CDR3 DNA sequence: TGCAGTGCTAGTCAATACAATGAGCAGTTCTTC.